The present entry profiles one T cell receptor beta chain with its context. The sample comes from a study of shared clonotypes between healthy human individuals. The CDR3 loop spans 15 amino acids. From germline, CDR1 is MDHEN and CDR2 SYDVKM. The J segment lost 5 bases and the V segment lost 8 bases, leaving 10 bases of the junction unmatched. Generated by immunoSEQ multiplex PCR, the TCRdb table keeps only in-frame clones and is missing some. The data hold 2 million to 2.5 million clones, with 85% to 95% observed a single time. Sequences were obtained from naive CD4+ T cells from PBMCs. Subset of the sample: CD45RA+ positively selected. The TCR comes from a man in his late teens or twenties in good health. Some clones in this sample may be carry-over from other donors' samples. The chain is built from TRBV28 and TRBJ2-2, with TRBD2 identical over 8 bases. The CDR3 is CASGPGTRDTGELFF. In DNA form, the CDR3 reads TGTGCCAGCGGACCCGGGACTAGGGATACCGGGGAGCTGTTTTTT.